This T cell receptor beta chain derives from a study of lymphopenia after photon versus proton radiotherapy. The germline V and J ends were trimmed by 3 bases and 0 bases, with 11 bases remaining between them. The length of the CDR3 is 15 residues. CDR1 SGDLS and CDR2 YYNGEE come from the germline V gene. The sample holds one count of this clone. Measured with immunoSEQ multiplex PCR; TCRdb has only the in-frame clones, and not every one. The data contain 20,000 to 30,000 clones, roughly 84% of them singletons. The chain links TRBV9 to TRBJ2-3; a weak D match, TRBD1 (6 bases). The clonotype originates from a man in his forties or fifties with gastric cancer. The sample was peripheral blood, taken from a patient treated with photon-based radiotherapy. CDR3 residues: CASSAQGSSTDTQYF. The CDR3 DNA follows: TGTGCCAGCAGCGCCCAGGGGAGTAGCACAGATACGCAGTATTTT.